Listed here are 25 T cell receptor beta chains from one sample, sequenced in a study of T-cell reconstitution after alpha-beta-depleted transplantation in children. Unique molecular identifiers were incorporated into the prepared TCRbeta library. TCRdb called the PCR reads again in MiXCR, with one record for every CDR3 protein. The data contain 780,000 or so distinct CDR3 sequences, roughly 15% of them singletons. The sample here was PBMCs, mostly from graft donor cells, taken 360 days after TCRalphabeta/CD19-depleted stem cell transplant. These receptors came from a male patient aged 5 to 17 who had a stem cell transplant for acute lymphoblastic leukemia, so the T cells may come from the graft donor.

This clonotype came up a few times. The chain employs TRBV27 and TRBJ2-3, with 9 bases fitting TRBD1. The CDR3 is 17 amino acids. Trimming cost V 4 bases and J 0 bases; bases outside gene matches: 8. CDR1 MNHEY and CDR2 SMNVEV come from the germline V gene (reference sequence). The CDR3 loop reads CASSSNRGRLSTDTQYF. The CDR3 DNA follows: TGTGCCAGCAGTTCAAACAGGGGGCGCCTGAGCACAGATACGCAGTATTTT.

This clonotype was observed many times. This chain joins TRBV20-1 and TRBJ2-5; D may correspond to TRBD1 or TRBD2 (5 bases each). Looked up from germline, CDR1 is DFQATT and CDR2 is SNEGSKA (reference sequence). CDR3 length: 16 residues. Trimming removed 5 bases at V and 6 bases at J, with 25 bases between. As DNA, the CDR3 is TGCAGTGCTTTACCTAACGGGACCCCAAAGGGCAAGACCCAGTACTTC. Translating it yields CSALPNGTPKGKTQYF.

This clonotype was seen a handful of times. The chain recombines TRBV5-1 with TRBJ2-1, with a tentative D call TRBD1 (6 bases). Trimming shortened V by 0 bases and J by 1 base, and 8 bases separated the two germline ends. This CDR3 comprises 15 residues. The germline V gene has CDR1 SGHRS and CDR2 YFSETQ. The CDR3 loop reads CASSLGQVSYNEQFF. The CDR3 region has the DNA TGCGCCAGCAGCTTGGGACAGGTTTCCTACAATGAGCAGTTCTTC.

The chain uses TRBV20-1 and TRBJ2-1; D is possibly TRBD2 (6 bases). From germline, CDR1 is DFQATT and CDR2 SNEGSKA (reference sequence). The CDR3 loop spans 12 amino acids. Trimming stripped 2 bases from V and 6 bases from J, with 8 bases between. CDR3 residues: CSARRESNEQFF. The CDR3 coding sequence is TGCAGTGCTAGACGGGAGAGCAATGAGCAGTTCTTC.

This clonotype came up many times. The rearrangement uses TRBV20-1 and TRBJ2-7, with 7 bases fitting TRBD2. The germline V gene encodes CDR1 DFQATT and CDR2 SNEGSKA (reference sequence). The CDR3 consists of 14 residues. J gave up 2 bases and V 0 bases, and 4 bases lay outside the gene matches. The CDR3 protein is CSARDPGGAYEQYF. DNA of the CDR3: TGCAGTGCTAGAGATCCGGGGGGAGCCTACGAGCAGTACTTC.

This clonotype turned up a few times. V and J are TRBV12-5 and TRBJ2-5; D is undetermined. The V end lost 3 bases, the J end lost 5 bases, and 22 bases lay between the germline ends. The CDR3 loop spans 17 amino acids. Per germline, CDR1 LGHNT and CDR2 FRNRAP. CDR3 in amino acids: CASGFRLDATLEETQYF. The DNA of the CDR3 is TGTGCTAGTGGTTTCCGCTTAGACGCGACGCTGGAGGAGACCCAGTACTTC.

This chain links TRBV3-1 with TRBJ2-1; D perhaps matches TRBD1 (6 bases). The V end lost 7 bases, the J end lost 8 bases, and 21 bases lay between the germline ends. Germline V gives CDR1 LGHDT, CDR2 YNNKEL (reference sequence). The CDR3 sequence is 15 residues long. DNA for the CDR3: TGTGCCAGCAAGTCCTCGTCAGAGGGGGTTGATGAGCAGTTCTTC. This gives the protein CASKSSSEGVDEQFF.

The rearrangement joins TRBV7-2 to TRBJ2-3; D remains ambiguous. The length of the CDR3 is 12 residues. CDR1 and CDR2 (germline): SGHTA, FQGNSA. The V end was cut by 11 bases, the J end by 5 bases, with 14 bases between. The CDR3 region is CAYLGNGDTQYF. CDR3 nucleotide sequence: TGTGCCTACCTCGGTAATGGAGATACGCAGTATTTT.

CDR3 amino acids: CASRGQESEKLFF. The CDR3 DNA reads TGCGCCAGCAGAGGACAGGAAAGTGAAAAACTGTTTTTT. The V gene is TRBV10-1, the J gene TRBJ1-4, with TRBD1 matching 7 bases. CDR1 and CDR2 (germline): WNHNN, SYGVQD (reference sequence). V dropped 6 bases and J dropped 7; count of bases not matched to a gene: 5. The CDR3 has 13 amino acids.

This clonotype was recorded a few times. The junction differs from germline at one of its ends, possibly a read error. The chain employs TRBV4-1 and TRBJ2-7; TRBD2 agrees at 9 bases. The germline gives CDR1 MGHRA, CDR2 YSYEKL. This CDR3 has 16 amino acids. In DNA, the CDR3 is TGTGCCAGCAGCCAAGTAGCGGGAGACTCGAGCTACGAGCAGTACTTC. Residues: CASSQVAGDSSYEQYF.

The table lists this clonotype with many counts. V usage is TRBV20-1 and J usage is TRBJ2-7; D not certain. The CDR3 is 13 amino acids. The V gene's germline CDR1 is DFQATT and CDR2 SNEGSKA (reference sequence). The germline V and J ends were trimmed by 5 bases and 7 bases, with 18 bases remaining between them. CDR3 sequence: CSAEEAGDYEQYF. The CDR3 DNA sequence: TGCAGTGCTGAAGAGGCTGGGGATTATGAGCAGTACTTC.

This chain joins TRBV27 and TRBJ2-3; tentative D call: TRBD1 (5 bases). The ends were cut back, 4 bases at V and 0 bases at J, with 14 bases in the middle. Per germline, CDR1 MNHEY and CDR2 SMNVEV (reference sequence). This CDR3 region has 16 residues. The CDR3: CASSSFRQPSTDTQYF. CDR3 sequence (DNA): TGTGCCAGCAGTTCCTTTCGACAGCCGAGCACAGATACGCAGTATTTT.

In this sample, this clonotype turned up a few times. The CDR3 nucleotides are TGTGCCAGCAGTCGCCCTCCCACGGGAGGGCCAGGTGAGCAGTTCTTC. Encoded protein: CASSRPPTGGPGEQFF. The rearrangement joins TRBV12-3 or TRBV12-4 to TRBJ2-1; 8 bases match TRBD2. CDR3 length: 16 amino acids. V lost 5 bases, J lost 9 bases, and 15 bases stayed unmatched.

This clonotype occurred a few times. The chain carries TRBV27 and TRBJ1-5; no reliable D call. Trimming left V 6 bases short and J 6 bases short, with 18 bases between. The germline gives CDR1 MNHEY, CDR2 SMNVEV (reference sequence). This CDR3 spans 15 amino acids. As DNA, the CDR3 is TGTGCCAGCAGCCTAATTTGGGGTAGGAGTCAGCCCCAGCATTTT. It translates to CASSLIWGRSQPQHF.

This clonotype came up a few times. The rearrangement joins TRBV4-2 to TRBJ1-2; D remains unclear. CDR3 length: 12 residues. The ends were cut back, 0 bases at V and 8 bases at J, with 7 bases in the middle. Germline loops: CDR1 LGHNA, CDR2 YNFKEQ. The CDR3 nucleotides read TGTGCCAGCAGCCAAGATCGGGGAGGCTACACCTTC. Its protein is CASSQDRGGYTF.

This clonotype was seen ten or more times. V gene TRBV12-3 or TRBV12-4 combines with J gene TRBJ2-3, with 11 nucleotides matching TRBD2. CDR3 size: 19 residues. The V gene end was trimmed by 4 bases and the J gene end by 6 bases; junction bases not matched to a gene: 18. DNA for the CDR3: TGTGCCAGCAGTTCGGGGATACCGGGACTAGCGGACGCTAGGGATACGCAGTATTTT. Amino acids: CASSSGIPGLADARDTQYF.

The chain couples TRBV5-1 to TRBJ1-2; TRBD1 matches 9 bases. This CDR3 region has 13 residues. J was trimmed by 10 bases and V by 5 bases; bases with no gene match: 9. Germline assignment: CDR1 SGHRS and CDR2 YFSETQ. The CDR3 DNA follows: TGCGCCAGCAGTTACGGACAGGGGATGGCCTACACCTTC. Protein product: CASSYGQGMAYTF.

This chain connects TRBV18 to TRBJ2-1, with TRBD2 identical over 9 bases. CDR3 length equals 19 residues. Germline-derived CDR1 and CDR2 are KGHSH and LQKENI. Losses at the gene ends were 1 base for V and 7 bases for J; bases not matched to a gene: 17. The CDR3 here is CASSPRVGAGGTRSNEQFF. The CDR3 DNA reads as TGTGCCAGCTCACCACGGGTGGGAGCGGGAGGAACCCGGTCTAATGAGCAGTTCTTC.

This clonotype occurred many times. This rearrangement joins TRBV9 to TRBJ2-4; D uncertain. Trimming cost V 0 bases and J 7 bases, with 2 bases left between them. Germline V gene sequence: CDR1 SGDLS, CDR2 YYNGEE. The CDR3 sequence is 11 residues long. The CDR3 here is CASSVGNIQYF. CDR3 in DNA: TGTGCCAGCAGCGTAGGTAACATTCAGTACTTC.

This clonotype was picked up many times. This chain uses TRBV4-1 with TRBJ1-2; D is unresolved. V gave up 1 base and J gave up 7 bases, with 13 bases separating them. CDR3 size: 14 residues. Germline loops: CDR1 MGHRA, CDR2 YSYEKL. Written as DNA, the CDR3 is TGCGCCAGCAGCCAAGTTTTAAACAGCGGTGGCTACACCTTC. Amino acid sequence: CASSQVLNSGGYTF.

V usage is TRBV6-2 or TRBV6-3 and J usage is TRBJ2-5; 10 bases map to TRBD1. This CDR3 has 16 amino acids. CDR1 and CDR2 from the germline V gene are MNHEY and SVGEGT. V was pared by 6 bases and J by 5 bases, with 12 bases of the junction left unmatched. CDR3 in amino acids: CASSYPRDRGGETQYF. The CDR3 DNA reads as TGTGCCAGCAGCTACCCCCGGGACAGGGGAGGGGAGACCCAGTACTTC.

The V gene is TRBV20-1, the J gene TRBJ2-2; 7 bases align to TRBD2. CDR3 length: 14 amino acids. J lost 5 bases, V lost 3 bases, and 6 bases had no gene match. The germline V gene encodes CDR1 DFQATT and CDR2 SNEGSKA (reference sequence). The CDR3 region has the DNA TGCAGTGCTAGGGCGGGAGTGTGGACCGGGGAGCTGTTTTTT. Protein: CSARAGVWTGELFF.

This clonotype was observed a few times. V gene TRBV13 combines with J gene TRBJ2-7; no clear D gene. The CDR3 loop spans 14 amino acids. The germline V and J ends were trimmed by 5 bases and 2 bases, with 13 bases remaining between them. Germline CDR1 PRHDT, CDR2 FYEKMQ (reference sequence). The CDR3 loop reads CASSLTQMTYEQYF. CDR3 nucleotides: TGTGCCAGCAGCCTCACTCAAATGACCTACGAGCAGTACTTC.

This clonotype was seen more than once but under ten times. This chain uses TRBV10-3 with TRBJ1-1; D is ambiguous. Trimming cost V 11 bases and J 0 bases, with 13 bases left between them. The germline gives CDR1 ENHRY, CDR2 SYGVKD. This CDR3 region has 13 residues. The chain's CDR3 is CAARTEVNTEAFF. Written as DNA, the CDR3 is TGTGCCGCAAGGACCGAGGTGAACACTGAAGCTTTCTTT.

This clonotype was recorded many times. The rearrangement links TRBV4-1 to TRBJ1-2, with 9 bases lining up with TRBD1. Germline V gene lookup returns CDR1 MGHRA and CDR2 YSYEKL. V gave up 8 bases and J gave up 2 bases; unmatched junction bases: 9. The CDR3 spans 15 residues. In nucleotides, the CDR3 is TGCGCCAGCTCCCTCGGACAGGGGCTGAACTATGGCTACACCTTC. It encodes CASSLGQGLNYGYTF.